This T cell receptor (beta chain) was observed in a study of blood T cell repertoires in COVID-19. Profiled with immunoSEQ multiplex PCR; TCRdb holds only in-frame clones, not every one. The repertoire holds more than 40,000 clones, with more than 85% as singletons. All enrollees were roughly 18 to 100 years old and from about 24 US areas. Self-reported history from a screening survey and questionnaire set each donor's cohort. Either two negative PCRs, clearance, or symptom resolution qualified Cohort 3 donors as recovered. This clone was detected a few times. Trimming stripped 3 bases from V and 6 bases from J, with 21 bases between. Germline assignment: CDR1 DFQATT and CDR2 SNEGSKA (reference sequence). The CDR3 is made up of 16 amino acids.

The clonotype comes from a woman aged 45 to 65 who had recovered from COVID-19. Sequencing input: PBMCs or T cells enriched from blood (not recorded which). V usage is TRBV20-1 and J usage is TRBJ1-5; possible D gene TRBD1, 6 bases. The CDR3 bases are TGCAGTGCTAGTCCTCTGCGGGGGGCGGCTACTCAGCCCCAGCATTTT. Translated, it gives CSASPLRGAATQPQHF.